This TCR beta chain derives from a study of T cell responses to AZD1222 COVID-19 vaccine. There are 13 residues in the CDR3. Trimming took 6 bases from V and 5 from J, leaving 13 bases between them. Germline V gene sequence: CDR1 MNHEY, CDR2 SMNVEV (reference sequence). To note about this clone: Its antigen is unidentified.

Study-wide results and limits: Seropositive AZD1222 recipients at baseline numbered only five or six. The reported proportion of spike-specific TCRs targeting unmutated variant regions was nearly half. Samples come after the peak T cell response, not at day 14. Clonal diversity was possibly underestimated; the donors were predominantly white British and more often female.

TCRdb keeps only in-frame clones here, not all; method: immunoSEQ multiplex PCR. The table lists fewer than 80,000 clones, more than 65% of them singletons. Sequenced material: peripheral blood, taken on day 0 of MenACWY control vaccination. This clonotype was obtained from an adult in good health. The genes are TRBV27 and TRBJ1-1; no reliable D call. DNA of the CDR3: TGTGCCAGCAGCCCAAGCCCAATTACTGAAGCTTTCTTT. Translating gives CASSPSPITEAFF.